Shown below are 2 T cell receptor beta chains from a single sample sequenced in a study of cytomegalovirus exposure and HLA in healthy donors. PCR employed 60 Vbeta and 13 Jbeta primers. Data came from immunoSEQ multiplex PCR; TCRdb stores just in-frame clones and leaves some out. Among about 190,000 clones listed, 80% to 85% were seen once. Specimen: PBMCs. The receptors come from a woman aged 40-49 years in good health and CMV-seronegative.

The chain joins TRBV19 to TRBJ2-1; 8 bases map to TRBD1. The CDR3 is 14 amino acids. The ends lost 5 bases at V and 4 bases at J; junction bases unmatched: 4. Per germline, CDR1 LNHDA and CDR2 SQIVND (reference sequence). CDR3 sequence (DNA): TGTGCCAGTAGTTCCGGGACAGGATACAATGAGCAGTTCTTC. It specifies CASSSGTGYNEQFF.

The DNA for the CDR3 is TGTGCCAGCACGTCGGGGTATGGCTACACCTTC. This sequence encodes CASTSGYGYTF. The chain joins TRBV6-5 to TRBJ1-2; D not resolved. V lost 7 bases, J lost 5 bases, and 8 bases lay in between. The germline V gene encodes CDR1 MNHEY and CDR2 SVGAGI. This CDR3 region has 11 residues.